The T cell receptor beta chain under discussion was sequenced for a study of regulatory T cells in long-lasting Graves disease. Study results and limitations: Preferential use of TRBV28, TRBJ1-2 and TRBJ2-5 was seen in persistent disease.

Building of the TCR beta libraries involved iRepertoire HTBI primers and Arm-PCR of CDR3 regions. TCRdb itself ran the multiplex PCR reads through MiXCR, one entry per CDR3 protein. This table has approximately 440,000 distinct CDR3 sequences, about 17% appearing once. Germline assignment: CDR1 MDHEN and CDR2 SYDVKM. This CDR3 is built from 14 residues. Trimming stripped 7 bases from V and 4 bases from J, with 17 bases between. As concerns this clonotype: As yet, its antigen is unknown.

Time point here: newly diagnosed GD, antithyroid drugs for less than 3 months. The TCR library was made from RNA that had been extracted from PBMCs in TRIzol. These data also featured in a second study, about T cells in Graves' hyperthyroidism and ophthalmopathy. That work states: A patient was excluded if there was uncontrolled infection, other autoimmune disease, pregnancy or lactation. TCR CDR3 regions were first amplified by RT-PCR with HTBI primers. Researchers report that a 13 V-J model separated ophthalmopathy from stable hyperthyroidism.

Sequenced here: peripheral blood mononuclear cells (PBMCs), sampled at new diagnosis, from a patient treated with antithyroid drugs. J is TRBJ2-7 and V is TRBV28; D perhaps matches TRBD2 (5 bases). The receptor comes from a man between 35 and 55 years old with Graves disease. CDR3 residues: CASNTRGLAYEQYF. CDR3 sequence (DNA): TGTGCCAGCAATACAAGAGGGCTAGCTTACGAGCAGTACTTC.